Reported below is one T cell receptor (beta chain). No conserved phenylalanine or tryptophan ends this CDR3, so it is likely a read error. The limits of the CDR3 on the DNA are not certain, so only TCRdb's listed CDR3 is given. The source of the sample is a study of CD8+CD57+ T cells in acquired aplastic anemia. Study context: The average read count for CD4+ cells in healthy donors was some 9.9 million.

Including both end residues, the CDR3 is 13 amino acids long. Germline CDR1 is SGDLS and CDR2 is YYNGEE. Profiles of TCR beta VDJ and CDR3 were generated from a genomic DNA template. A single record per CDR3 protein comes from TCRdb applying MiXCR to the reads. Among 350,000 to 450,000 distinct CDR3 sequences listed, 55% to 75% were seen once. The chain has TRBV9 and TRBJ2-3; TRBD1 reflects the table's D call only, with no check against the DNA. The sequenced material came from sorted CD4+, CD8+, or CD8+CD57+ T cells (not recorded which) from PBMCs. This TCR came from a human donor in good health, serving as a control. The CDR3 here is CASSVDSGGPNTV.